What follows are 11 T cell receptor beta chains derived from one specimen sequenced in a study of blood T cell repertoires in COVID-19. Clones were read by immunoSEQ multiplex PCR, and TCRdb kept only the in-frame ones, dropping some. The table has under 150,000 clones, about 85% seen once. The material sequenced was peripheral blood. The receptor set was obtained from a human donor in a cohort sampled during active COVID-19.

The gene calls are TRBV7-9 and TRBJ1-1; D is perhaps TRBD1 (6 bases). V was cut by 4 bases and J by 4 bases, with 13 bases left in between. The CDR3 length is 14 residues. Germline V gene data show CDR1 as SEHNR and CDR2 as FQNEAQ (reference sequence). CDR3 sequence reads: CASSYREISTEAFF. The CDR3 DNA reads TGTGCCAGCAGCTACAGGGAGATTAGCACTGAAGCTTTCTTT. The variable domain in full, completed from reference TRBV7-9 and TRBJ1-1, reads DTGVSQNPRHKITKRGQNVTFRCDPISEHNRLYWYRQTLGQGPEFLTYFQNEAQLEKSRLLSDRFSAERPKGSFSTLEIQRTEQGDSAMYLCASSYREISTEAFFGQGTRLTVV.

V gene TRBV25-1 combines with J gene TRBJ1-5, with 9 bases identical to TRBD1. V was pared by 6 bases and J by 6 bases, with 9 bases of the junction left unmatched. The CDR3 is made up of 15 amino acids. The V gene's germline CDR1 is MGHDK and CDR2 SYGVNS. The CDR3 DNA follows: TGTGCCAGCAGCCAGACCGGGACAGGGTTTCAGCCCCAGCATTTT. Protein: CASSQTGTGFQPQHF.

This chain links TRBV9 with TRBJ1-1, with D uncertain. Looked up from germline, CDR1 is SGDLS and CDR2 is YYNGEE. Trimming took off 3 bases at V and 4 bases at J, with 10 bases between the two ends. This CDR3 contains 13 residues. The CDR3 reads CASSGPSGTEAFF. The CDR3 DNA sequence: TGTGCCAGCAGCGGACCGAGCGGCACTGAAGCTTTCTTT.

The chain is built from TRBV30 and TRBJ2-5; TRBD2 aligns across 14 bases. Germline values: CDR1 GTSNPN, CDR2 SVGIG (reference sequence). CDR3 size: 13 residues. V lost 5 bases, J lost 6 bases, and 2 bases stayed unmatched. CDR3 amino acids: CAWGTSGGKTQYF. CDR3 coding DNA: TGTGCCTGGGGGACTAGCGGGGGCAAGACCCAGTACTTC.

This chain connects TRBV12-5 to TRBJ1-2, with D perhaps TRBD1 (5 bases). The CDR3 loop spans 12 amino acids. V was trimmed by 11 bases and J by 7 bases, leaving 17 bases between them. Germline CDR1 and CDR2: LGHNT and FRNRAP. In nucleotides, the CDR3 is TGTGCTTCCTACGGGGGGAATGGTGGCTACACCTTC. Translating it yields CASYGGNGGYTF.

The rearrangement links TRBV19 to TRBJ2-3, with TRBD2 as a possible D gene (5 bases). Germline values: CDR1 LNHDA, CDR2 SQIVND (reference sequence). This CDR3 is 13 amino acids long. Trimming removed 4 bases at V and 3 bases at J, with 8 bases between. The CDR3 is CASSSRLTDTQYF. DNA for the CDR3: TGTGCCAGTAGTAGTAGACTAACAGATACGCAGTATTTT.

DNA for the CDR3: TGTGCCAGCAGCCTCGGGGTAGCGGGGATGACAGATACGCAGTATTTT. As protein: CASSLGVAGMTDTQYF. V usage is TRBV11-2 and J usage is TRBJ2-3; 8 bases line up with TRBD2. The germline V gene has CDR1 SGHAT and CDR2 FQNNGV. With V trimmed by 5 bases and J by 3 bases, 10 bases remained unmatched. CDR3 length: 16 amino acids.

The chain joins TRBV28 to TRBJ1-5, with 7 nucleotides matching TRBD1. CDR3 length equals 14 residues. Looked up from germline, CDR1 is MDHEN and CDR2 is SYDVKM. V was clipped by 7 bases and J by 2 bases; unmatched bases: 5. The CDR3 loop reads CASKDRQGNQPQHF. In nucleotides, the CDR3 is TGTGCCAGCAAGGACAGGCAGGGCAATCAGCCCCAGCATTTT.

This chain links TRBV7-2 with TRBJ2-5; 14 nucleotides align to TRBD2. Trimming cost V 4 bases and J 5 bases; bases outside gene matches: 3. Germline V gene data show CDR1 as SGHTA and CDR2 as FQGNSA. The CDR3 spans 15 residues. The CDR3 loop reads CASSSWTSGGETQYF. Written as DNA, the CDR3 is TGTGCCAGCAGCTCCTGGACTAGCGGGGGGGAGACCCAGTACTTC.

Note on this clone: Other DNA sequences in the sample encode the same CDR3. The CDR3 bases are TGCGCCAGCAGCCAGCGGACAGATCAGCCCCAGCATTTT. Its protein product is CASSQRTDQPQHF. V usage is TRBV4-3 and J usage is TRBJ1-5, with D tentatively TRBD1 (6 bases). CDR1 is LGHNA, CDR2 YSLEER, per germline. The CDR3 runs to 13 residues. Trimming cost V 3 bases and J 5 bases, with 8 bases left between them.

The gene calls are TRBV6-1 and TRBJ2-3; 14 nucleotides line up with TRBD2. CDR3 size: 16 residues. Trimming cost V 3 bases and J 5 bases; bases outside gene matches: 4. Germline CDR1 reads MNHNS; CDR2 reads SASEGT. The chain's CDR3 is CASSDGLAGGIDTQYF. The CDR3, as DNA: TGTGCCAGCAGTGATGGACTAGCGGGGGGAATAGATACGCAGTATTTT.